This TCR beta chain was sequenced in a study of long-term antiretroviral therapy in people with HIV. Ahead of DNA extraction, samples held roughly 0.9-11 million cryopreserved PBMC each. CDR1 is SGHVS, CDR2 FQNEAQ, per germline. The CDR3 loop spans 21 amino acids. V lost 2 bases to trimming and J lost 2 bases, with 29 bases between them. As for this clone: The antigen remains unidentified.

A v3.0 immunoSEQ assay was performed at survey level. TCRdb keeps only in-frame clones here, not all; method: immunoSEQ multiplex PCR. The sample has 20,000 to 25,000 clones; around 85% are singletons. Findings of the study overall: ART-treated samples gained diversity yet remained below transplant donor controls. Gathering of blood took place between about 2004 and 2017, possibly under older ART regimens. Whichever time point was examined, clones expanded before ART dominated the repertoire.

The sequence was collected from a man aged 35-49 years with HIV. This chain connects TRBV7-8 to TRBJ2-3; D may be TRBD2 (7 bases). The source material was unsorted PBMCs, sampled 1.6 years after starting antiretroviral therapy. CDR3 amino acids: CASSLRILVGGGNPHTDTQYF. As DNA, the CDR3 is TGTGCCAGCAGCTTAAGAATATTAGTGGGCGGGGGCAACCCTCACACAGATACGCAGTATTTT.